The rows below give T cell receptor beta chains drawn from one sample of a study of blood T cell repertoires in COVID-19. Profiled with immunoSEQ multiplex PCR; TCRdb holds only in-frame clones, not every one. The data contain roughly 4,700 clones, approximately 88% of them singletons. Material for sequencing was peripheral blood. These receptors all come from a human donor in a cohort sampled during active COVID-19. Each CDR3 is given with its conserved first and last residue. D genes are given only for firm matches. Part of the rows lack a size; the others show once, few, many or a class for expanded clones.

TRBJ1-5,16,few,TRBV24-1,TRBD1,CATSVAGTGDGQPQHF,TGTGCCACCAGTGTGGCTGGGACAGGGGATGGGCAGCCCCAGCATTTT
TRBJ2-7,13,.,TRBV5-6,.,CASSFDSLYEQYF,TGTGCCAGCAGCTTCGACAGTCTCTACGAGCAGTACTTC
TRBJ2-3,15,once,TRBV9,TRBD1,CASSDRDRVRHTQYF,TGTGCCAGCAGCGACCGGGACAGGGTTCGTCATACGCAGTATTTT
TRBJ2-7,15,.,TRBV5-1,.,CASSLDSKSSYEQYF,TGCGCCAGCAGCTTAGACAGTAAGAGCTCCTACGAGCAGTACTTC
TRBJ1-1,13,.,TRBV6-2/TRBV6-3,.,CASSYRDITEAFF,TGTGCCAGCAGTTATAGGGACATCACTGAAGCTTTCTTT
TRBJ2-2,15,.,TRBV4-1,.,CASSQVGLGTGELFF,TGCGCCAGCAGCCAAGTGGGGCTGGGGACCGGGGAGCTGTTTTTT
TRBJ2-2,13,.,TRBV7-9,.,CASFGANTGELFF,TGTGCCAGCTTCGGGGCGAACACCGGGGAGCTGTTTTTT
TRBJ2-7,18,.,TRBV7-9,TRBD2,CASSSLIVTGGASYEQYF,TGTGCCAGCAGCTCGCTCATAGTTACCGGGGGGGCCTCTTACGAGCAGTACTTC
TRBJ1-4,14,.,TRBV5-1,TRBD1,CASSAGQGREKLFF,TGCGCCAGCAGCGCCGGACAGGGTAGGGAAAAACTGTTTTTT
TRBJ2-7,17,.,TRBV5-6,TRBD1,CASSVSGQGSSSYEQYF,TGTGCCAGCAGCGTATCGGGACAGGGGTCTAGCTCCTACGAGCAGTACTTC
TRBJ1-2,14,.,TRBV14,TRBD1,CASSPGQAPYGYTF,TGTGCCAGCAGTCCGGGACAGGCGCCCTATGGCTACACCTTC
TRBJ2-5,15,.,TRBV2,TRBD2,CASSAGGKKGETQYF,TGTGCCAGCAGTGCGGGGGGGAAAAAGGGAGAGACCCAGTACTTC
TRBJ1-2,14,.,TRBV19,.,CASSIAQGLDGYTF,TGTGCCAGTAGTATAGCGCAGGGCCTGGATGGCTACACCTTC
TRBJ2-1,14,.,TRBV6-2/TRBV6-3,.,CASSLSVLYNEQFF,TGTGCCAGCAGTTTGTCCGTTCTCTACAATGAGCAGTTCTTC
TRBJ2-7,12,.,TRBV29-1,.,CSVETESYEQYF,TGCAGCGTGGAGACAGAGTCCTACGAGCAGTACTTC
TRBJ2-1,15,.,TRBV30,TRBD1,CAWRGYGQAYNEQFF,TGTGCCTGGAGAGGGTACGGACAGGCATACAATGAGCAGTTCTTC